The clone carrying this T cell receptor (beta chain) appeared once. The antigen remains undetermined. Per the germline V gene, CDR1 is SGHRS and CDR2 is YFSETQ. Trimming removed 3 bases from V and 3 bases from J, with 10 bases in between. There are 13 residues in the CDR3. The data originate from a study of siplizumab effects on memory and regulatory T cells. General study points: Naive T cells appeared more diverse than memory cells and seemed to be major alloresponse contributors. Siplizumab, the agent tested, significantly reduced alloreactive sequences traceable to unstimulated CD4+ memory cells.

Where three donor pairs were concerned, the unstimulated naive, memory, effector memory and TEMRA subsets underwent sequencing. Per-sample assaying covered 85,000 to 100,000 TCR templates. Using immunoSEQ multiplex PCR, the repertoire was profiled, and TCRdb retains in-frame clones only, with some absent. The sample lists approximately 56,000 clones, around 97% occurring once. This TCR was sampled from a human donor in good health. The gene calls are TRBV5-1 and TRBJ2-7; D may match TRBD1 or TRBD2 (5 bases each). Sequences were obtained from naive CD8+ T cells sorted from blood. The CDR3: CASSWDGDYEQYF. The CDR3 region has the DNA TGCGCCAGCAGCTGGGACGGAGACTACGAGCAGTACTTC.